Reported below is one TCR beta chain. The V end was cut by 0 bases, the J end by 7 bases, with 8 bases between. Germline-derived CDR1 and CDR2 are SGHDT and YYEEEE. This CDR3 has 14 residues. The data belong to a study of early T cells in non-severe SARS-CoV-2 infection. Attachment of unique molecular identifiers to individual cDNA molecules was performed. Via MiXCR, TCRdb re-called the 5' RACE reads, giving one row per CDR3 protein. The sample records about 110,000 distinct CDR3 sequences, more than 9.5% being singletons. This sequence was found in an adult who was a healthcare worker with PCR-confirmed SARS-CoV-2 infection or an uninfected control (not recorded which). The sequencing sample was made of whole blood. V gene TRBV5-6 combines with J gene TRBJ1-6; D ambiguous. The CDR3 DNA follows: TGTGCCAGCAGCTTGGCCGAACGGAATTCACCCCTCCACTTT. Translation gives CASSLAERNSPLHF.